The entry below describes one TCR beta chain. Study processing details: Reference gene primer amplification gave estimated nucleated cell counts. Some clones are missing from TCRdb's copy, which holds only in-frame ones; the method was immunoSEQ multiplex PCR. That table supplies the V and J calls and clone size; D and trimming were determined from the DNA. The profile shows some 260,000 clones, around nine tenths of them singletons. The CDR3 totals 18 residues. CDR1 and CDR2 from the germline V gene are SGHTA and FQGNSA. J gave up 4 bases and V 5 bases, and 17 bases lay outside the gene matches. This entry belongs to a study of blood T cell repertoires in COVID-19. On the study more broadly: The United States, Italy and Spain supplied acute and convalescent COVID-19 samples. PBMCs, B-cell-depleted T cells, or T cells provided the cDNA or gDNA that made up the material.

The rearrangement links TRBV7-2 to TRBJ2-5; 9 bases agree with TRBD2. Sequenced: peripheral blood. This receptor was taken from a woman between 35 and 50 years old who had recovered from COVID-19. The CDR3 spells CASSPGFAGGLVRETQYF. For the CDR3, the DNA is TGTGCCAGCAGCCCAGGGTTTGCGGGAGGGCTGGTGCGAGAGACCCAGTACTTC.